The source of this T cell receptor (beta chain) is a study of CD8 T cells in Susac syndrome. The study sequenced TCR beta in blood CD8+ and CD4+ T cells. Random hexamers were used to reverse transcribe roughly 0.5 to 1 ug of RNA. The immunoSEQ assay covered 54 Vbeta and 13 Jbeta segments for CDR3. Via MiXCR, TCRdb re-called the immunoSEQ multiplex PCR reads, giving one row per CDR3 protein. The profile shows around 230,000 distinct CDR3 sequences, 95% of them singletons. Sequences were obtained from CD4+ T cells from PBMCs. The sequence came from a human donor with multiple sclerosis.

CDR3 region: CSALSADTQYF. In nucleotides, the CDR3 is TGCAGCGCACTCTCCGCAGATACGCAGTATTTT. The chain carries TRBV29-1 and TRBJ2-3; D is unclear. The CDR3 consists of 11 residues. Trimming pared 7 bases from V and 4 bases from J, leaving 9 bases between. CDR1 and CDR2 from the germline V gene are SQVTM and ANQGSEA.